This T cell receptor beta chain originates from a study of T-cell memory formation after mild COVID-19. Study in general: Across donors, TCR clusters were largely donor specific. Whole-study findings and limits: CD4+ contracting clones were found mainly in CM and EM, and CD8+ ones in EMRA.

This CDR3 has 13 amino acids. Trimming stripped 5 bases from V and 8 bases from J, with 13 bases between. About this clonotype: The antigen is not known.

Constant-segment primers and 5'RACE yielded cDNA libraries for TCR alpha and TCR beta, each carrying sample barcodes and UMIs. MiXCR, run by TCRdb on the 5' RACE reads, gives a single entry per CDR3 protein. Of 350,000 to 500,000 distinct CDR3 sequences in the sample, about a sixth were seen once. The receptor comes from a man aged 18 to 30 who had mild COVID-19 (a few samples of this study predate the infection). Cell type and time point are not known. The sequenced material came from PBMCs or a T cell subset sorted from them (not recorded which). This chain joins TRBV12-3 or TRBV12-4 and TRBJ2-1; D gene unclear. This CDR3 is CASSGVAFHEQFF. Here the CDR3 DNA reads TGTGCCAGCAGTGGGGTGGCGTTTCATGAGCAGTTCTTC.